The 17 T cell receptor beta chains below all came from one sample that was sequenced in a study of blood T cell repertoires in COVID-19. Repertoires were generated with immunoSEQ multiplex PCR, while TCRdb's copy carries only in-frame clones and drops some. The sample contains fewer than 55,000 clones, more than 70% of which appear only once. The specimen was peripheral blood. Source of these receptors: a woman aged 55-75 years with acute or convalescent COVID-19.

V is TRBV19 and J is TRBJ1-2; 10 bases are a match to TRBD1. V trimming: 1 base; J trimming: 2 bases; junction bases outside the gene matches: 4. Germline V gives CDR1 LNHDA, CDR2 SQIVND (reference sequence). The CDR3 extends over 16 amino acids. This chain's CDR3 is CASSIGWGQGNYGYTF. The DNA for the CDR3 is TGTGCCAGTAGTATAGGCTGGGGACAGGGGAACTATGGCTACACCTTC.

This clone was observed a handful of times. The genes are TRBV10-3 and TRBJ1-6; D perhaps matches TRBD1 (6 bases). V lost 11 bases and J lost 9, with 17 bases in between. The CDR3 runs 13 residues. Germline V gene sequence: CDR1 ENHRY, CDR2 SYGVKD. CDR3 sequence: CAVAQGDGSPLHF. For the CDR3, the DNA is TGTGCCGTCGCACAGGGAGATGGTTCACCCCTCCACTTT.

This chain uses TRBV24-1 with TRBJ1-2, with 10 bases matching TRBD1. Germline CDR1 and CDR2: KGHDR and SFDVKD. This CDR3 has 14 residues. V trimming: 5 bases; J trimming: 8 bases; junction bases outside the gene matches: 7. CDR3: CATSGTGQGSGYTF. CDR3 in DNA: TGTGCCACCAGTGGCACGGGACAGGGGTCGGGCTACACCTTC.

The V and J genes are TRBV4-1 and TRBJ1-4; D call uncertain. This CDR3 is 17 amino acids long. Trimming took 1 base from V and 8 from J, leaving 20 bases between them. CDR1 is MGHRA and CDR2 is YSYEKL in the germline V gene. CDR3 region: CASSQAIFLQQLEKLFF. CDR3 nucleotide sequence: TGCGCCAGCAGCCAAGCAATCTTCTTGCAACAATTAGAAAAACTGTTTTTT.

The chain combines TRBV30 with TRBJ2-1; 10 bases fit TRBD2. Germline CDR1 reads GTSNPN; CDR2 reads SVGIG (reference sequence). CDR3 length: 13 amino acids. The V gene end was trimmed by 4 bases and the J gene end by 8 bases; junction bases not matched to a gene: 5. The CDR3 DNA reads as TGTGCCTGGAAGCGGGAGGGCCTGGATGAGCAGTTCTTC. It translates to CAWKREGLDEQFF.

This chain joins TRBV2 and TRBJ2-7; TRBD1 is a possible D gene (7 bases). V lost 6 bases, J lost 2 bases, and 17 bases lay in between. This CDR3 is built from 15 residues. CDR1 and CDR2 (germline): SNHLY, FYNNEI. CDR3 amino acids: CASSLDQGGTYEQYF. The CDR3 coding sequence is TGTGCCAGCAGCCTAGATCAGGGGGGTACCTACGAGCAGTACTTC.

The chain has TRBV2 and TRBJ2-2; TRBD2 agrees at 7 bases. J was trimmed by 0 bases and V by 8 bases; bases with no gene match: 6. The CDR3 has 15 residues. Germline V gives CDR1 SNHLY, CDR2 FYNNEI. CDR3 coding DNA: TGTGCCAGCGCGGGGGTAGCGGCGAACACCGGGGAGCTGTTTTTT. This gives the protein CASAGVAANTGELFF.

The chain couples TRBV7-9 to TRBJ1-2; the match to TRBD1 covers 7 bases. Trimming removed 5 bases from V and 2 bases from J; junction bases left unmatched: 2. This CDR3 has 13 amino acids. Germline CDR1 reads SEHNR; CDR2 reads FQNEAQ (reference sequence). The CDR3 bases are TGTGCCAGCAGCCAGACAGGGAACTATGGCTACACCTTC. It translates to CASSQTGNYGYTF.

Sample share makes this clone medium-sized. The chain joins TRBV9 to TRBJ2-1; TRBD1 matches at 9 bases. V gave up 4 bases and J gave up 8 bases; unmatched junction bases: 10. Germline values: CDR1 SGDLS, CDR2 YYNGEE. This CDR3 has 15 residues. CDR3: CASSLGQGVGDEQFF. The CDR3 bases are TGTGCCAGCAGCTTGGGACAGGGCGTTGGGGATGAGCAGTTCTTC.

The CDR3 spells CASSSRVPYTF. The CDR3 coding sequence is TGTGCCAGCAGTTCCCGGGTCCCATACACCTTC. V and J are TRBV28 and TRBJ1-2; D ambiguous. This CDR3 has 11 amino acids. In germline, CDR1 is MDHEN, CDR2 SYDVKM. Trimming stripped 4 bases from V and 11 bases from J, with 11 bases between.

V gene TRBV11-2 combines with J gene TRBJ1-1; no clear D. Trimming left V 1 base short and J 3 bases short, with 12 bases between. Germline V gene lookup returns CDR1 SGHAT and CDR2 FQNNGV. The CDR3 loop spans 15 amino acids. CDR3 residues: CASSLVPLADTEAFF. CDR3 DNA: TGTGCCAGCAGCTTAGTTCCCCTGGCGGACACTGAAGCTTTCTTT. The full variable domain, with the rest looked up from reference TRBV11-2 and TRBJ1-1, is EAGVAQSPRYKIIEKRQSVAFWCNPISGHATLYWYQQILGQGPKLLIQFQNNGVVDDSQLPKDRFSAERLKGVDSTLKIQPAKLEDSAVYLCASSLVPLADTEAFFGQGTRLTVV.

The CDR3 DNA sequence: TGTGCCTGGAGTCGGTCGAAAACCCAACTGGAGGCTTTCTTT. It codes for CAWSRSKTQLEAFF. This chain joins TRBV30 and TRBJ1-1; D is unresolved. V was shortened by 2 bases and J by 11 bases, with 21 bases between the two germline ends. The CDR3 length is 14 residues. Germline values: CDR1 GTSNPN, CDR2 SVGIG (reference sequence).

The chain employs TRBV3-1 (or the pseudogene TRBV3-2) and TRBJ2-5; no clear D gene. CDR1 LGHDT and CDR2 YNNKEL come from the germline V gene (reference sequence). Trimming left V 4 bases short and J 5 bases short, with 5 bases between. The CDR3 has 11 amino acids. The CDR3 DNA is TGTGCCAGCAGCCTCGGGGAGACCCAGTACTTC. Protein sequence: CASSLGETQYF.

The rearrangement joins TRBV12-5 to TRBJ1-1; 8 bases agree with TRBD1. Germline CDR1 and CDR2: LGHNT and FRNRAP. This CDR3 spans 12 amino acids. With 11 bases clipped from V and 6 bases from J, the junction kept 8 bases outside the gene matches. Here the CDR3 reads CAGSGTGSEAFF. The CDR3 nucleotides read TGTGCTGGATCCGGGACAGGCTCTGAAGCTTTCTTT.

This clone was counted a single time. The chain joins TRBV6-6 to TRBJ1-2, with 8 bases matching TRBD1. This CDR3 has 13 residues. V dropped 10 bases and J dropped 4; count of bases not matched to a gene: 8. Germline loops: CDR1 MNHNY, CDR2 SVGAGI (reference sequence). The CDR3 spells CATQQGGGYGYTF. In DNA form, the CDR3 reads TGTGCCACCCAACAGGGGGGAGGCTATGGCTACACCTTC.

The CDR3: CASSQTGPGELFF. CDR3 DNA: TGTGCCAGCAGCCAGACAGGTCCCGGGGAGCTGTTTTTT. The chain recombines TRBV3-1 (or the pseudogene TRBV3-2) with TRBJ2-2; tentative D call: TRBD1 (6 bases). The CDR3 spans 13 residues. CDR1 is LGHDT and CDR2 is YNNKEL in the germline V gene (reference sequence). With 3 bases removed from V and 6 bases from J, the gap between germline ends came to 8 bases.

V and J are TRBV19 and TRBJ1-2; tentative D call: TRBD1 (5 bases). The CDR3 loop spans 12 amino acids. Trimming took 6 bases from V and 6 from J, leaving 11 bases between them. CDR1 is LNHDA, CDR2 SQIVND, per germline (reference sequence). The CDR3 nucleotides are TGTGCCAGTAGGCTAAAGGGGAATGGCTACACCTTC. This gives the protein CASRLKGNGYTF. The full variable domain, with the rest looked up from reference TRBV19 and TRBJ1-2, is DGGITQSPKYLFRKEGQNVTLSCEQNLNHDAMYWYRQDPGQGLRLIYYSQIVNDFQKGDIAEGYSVSREKKESFPLTVTSAQKNPTAFYLCASRLKGNGYTFGSGTRLTVV.